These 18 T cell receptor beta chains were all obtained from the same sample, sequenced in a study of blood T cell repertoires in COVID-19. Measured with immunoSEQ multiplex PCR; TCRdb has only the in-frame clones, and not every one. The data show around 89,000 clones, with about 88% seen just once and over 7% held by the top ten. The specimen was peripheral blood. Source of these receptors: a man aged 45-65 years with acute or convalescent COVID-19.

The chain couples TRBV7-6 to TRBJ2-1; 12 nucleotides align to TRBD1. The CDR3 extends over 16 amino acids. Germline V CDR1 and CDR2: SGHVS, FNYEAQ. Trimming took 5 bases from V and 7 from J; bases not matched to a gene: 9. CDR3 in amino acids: CASSNRDRGRMNEQFF. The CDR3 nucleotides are TGTGCCAGCAGCAACCGGGACAGGGGGCGTATGAATGAGCAGTTCTTC.

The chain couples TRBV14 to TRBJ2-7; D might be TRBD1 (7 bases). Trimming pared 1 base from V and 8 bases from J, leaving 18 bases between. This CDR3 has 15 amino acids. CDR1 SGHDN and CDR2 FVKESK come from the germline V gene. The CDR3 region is CASSQVRGTEIKQYF. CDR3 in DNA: TGTGCCAGCAGCCAAGTTCGGGGGACAGAGATCAAGCAGTACTTC.

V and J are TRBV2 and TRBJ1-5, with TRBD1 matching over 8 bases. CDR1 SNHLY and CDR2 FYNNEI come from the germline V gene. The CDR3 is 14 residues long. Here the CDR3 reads CAHRQGLSNQPQHF. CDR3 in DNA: TGTGCGCATCGACAGGGGCTCAGCAATCAGCCCCAGCATTTT.

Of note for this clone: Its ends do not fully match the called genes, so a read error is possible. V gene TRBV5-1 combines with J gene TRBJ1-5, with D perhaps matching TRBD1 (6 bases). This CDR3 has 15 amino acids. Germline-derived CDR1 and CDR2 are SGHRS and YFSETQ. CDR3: CASRLDSYSNQPQHF. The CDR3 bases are TGCGCCAGCAGATTGGACAGTTATAGCAATCAGCCCCAGCATTTT.

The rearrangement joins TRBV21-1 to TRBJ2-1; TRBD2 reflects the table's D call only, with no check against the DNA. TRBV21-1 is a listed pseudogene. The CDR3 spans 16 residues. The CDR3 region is CASSKARTSNSNEQFF. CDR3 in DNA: TGTGCCAGCAGCAAAGCCCGGACTAGCAATAGCAATGAGCAGTTCTTC.

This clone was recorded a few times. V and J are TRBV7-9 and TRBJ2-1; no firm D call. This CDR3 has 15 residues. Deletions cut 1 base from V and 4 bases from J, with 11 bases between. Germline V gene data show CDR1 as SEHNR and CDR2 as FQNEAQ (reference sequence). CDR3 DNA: TGTGCCAGCAGCTTAGTGCGCCCCACGTACAATGAGCAGTTCTTC. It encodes CASSLVRPTYNEQFF.

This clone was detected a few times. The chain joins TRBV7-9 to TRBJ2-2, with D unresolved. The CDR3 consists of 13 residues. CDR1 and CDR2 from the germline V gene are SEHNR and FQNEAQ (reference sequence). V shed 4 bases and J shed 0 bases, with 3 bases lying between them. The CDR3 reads CASSSTNTGELFF. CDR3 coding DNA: TGTGCCAGCAGCTCCACGAACACCGGGGAGCTGTTTTTT. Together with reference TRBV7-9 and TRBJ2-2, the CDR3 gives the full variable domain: DTGVSQNPRHKITKRGQNVTFRCDPISEHNRLYWYRQTLGQGPEFLTYFQNEAQLEKSRLLSDRFSAERPKGSFSTLEIQRTEQGDSAMYLCASSSTNTGELFFGEGSRLTVL.

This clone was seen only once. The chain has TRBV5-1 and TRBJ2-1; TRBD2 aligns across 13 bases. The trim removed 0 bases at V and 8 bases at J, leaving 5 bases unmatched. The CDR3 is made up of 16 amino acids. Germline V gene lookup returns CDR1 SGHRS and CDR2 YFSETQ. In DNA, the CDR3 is TGCGCCAGCAGCTTGGCTACTAGCGGGGGGGTGGATGAGCAGTTCTTC. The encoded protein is CASSLATSGGVDEQFF. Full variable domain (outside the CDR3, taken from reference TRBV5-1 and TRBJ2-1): KAGVTQTPRYLIKTRGQQVTLSCSPISGHRSVSWYQQTPGQGLQFLFEYFSETQRNKGNFPGRFSGRQFSNSRSEMNVSTLELGDSALYLCASSLATSGGVDEQFFGPGTRLTVL.

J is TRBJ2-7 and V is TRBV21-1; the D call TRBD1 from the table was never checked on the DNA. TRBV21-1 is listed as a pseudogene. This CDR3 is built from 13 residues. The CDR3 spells CARGRHLPYEQYF. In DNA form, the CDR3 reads TGTGCCAGGGGGCGTCACCTACCCTACGAGCAGTACTTC.

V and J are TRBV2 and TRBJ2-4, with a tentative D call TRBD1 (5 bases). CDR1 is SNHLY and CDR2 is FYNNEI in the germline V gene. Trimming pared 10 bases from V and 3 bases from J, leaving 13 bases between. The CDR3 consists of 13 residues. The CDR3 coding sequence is TGTGCCAAACAGGTGGTGGGCAAAAACATTCAGTACTTC. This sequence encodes CAKQVVGKNIQYF.

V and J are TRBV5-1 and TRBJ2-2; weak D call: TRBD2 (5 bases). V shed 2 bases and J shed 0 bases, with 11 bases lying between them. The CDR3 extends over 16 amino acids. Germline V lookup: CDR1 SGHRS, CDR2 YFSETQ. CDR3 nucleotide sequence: TGCGCCAGCAGCTTAAGAGGGCAGGCGAACACCGGGGAGCTGTTTTTT. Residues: CASSLRGQANTGELFF.

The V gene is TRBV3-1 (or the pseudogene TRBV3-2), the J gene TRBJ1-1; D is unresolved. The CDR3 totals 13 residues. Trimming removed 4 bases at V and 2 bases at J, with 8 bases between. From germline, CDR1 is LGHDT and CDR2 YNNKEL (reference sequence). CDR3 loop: CASSREINTEAFF. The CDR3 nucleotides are TGTGCCAGCAGCCGGGAGATAAACACTGAAGCTTTCTTT.

The CDR3 here is CASSGQGYTEAFF. The CDR3 DNA reads TGTGCCAGCAGCGGACAGGGATACACTGAAGCTTTCTTT. This chain links TRBV9 with TRBJ1-1, with TRBD1 identical over 7 bases. The germline V gene has CDR1 SGDLS and CDR2 YYNGEE. After removal of 3 bases from V and 3 bases from J, the junction contained 2 bases not matched to a gene. This CDR3 has 13 residues.

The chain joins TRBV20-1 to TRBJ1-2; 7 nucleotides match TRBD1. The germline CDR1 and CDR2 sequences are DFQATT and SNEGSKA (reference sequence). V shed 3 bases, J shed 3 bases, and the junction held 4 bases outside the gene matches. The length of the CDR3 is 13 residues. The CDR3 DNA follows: TGCAGTGCTAGTTCCGGACAGGACTATGGCTACACCTTC. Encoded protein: CSASSGQDYGYTF.

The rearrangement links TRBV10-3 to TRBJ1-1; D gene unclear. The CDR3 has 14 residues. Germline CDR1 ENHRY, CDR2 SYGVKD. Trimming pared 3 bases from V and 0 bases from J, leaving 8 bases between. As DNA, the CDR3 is TGTGCCATCAGTGACCAGGAAATGAACACTGAAGCTTTCTTT. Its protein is CAISDQEMNTEAFF.

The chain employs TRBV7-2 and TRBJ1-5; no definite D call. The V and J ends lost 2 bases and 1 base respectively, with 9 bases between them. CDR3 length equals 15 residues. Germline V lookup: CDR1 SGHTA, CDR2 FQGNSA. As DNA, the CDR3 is TGTGCCAGCAGCTTATTTTCGGGAAGCAATCAGCCCCAGCATTTT. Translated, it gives CASSLFSGSNQPQHF.

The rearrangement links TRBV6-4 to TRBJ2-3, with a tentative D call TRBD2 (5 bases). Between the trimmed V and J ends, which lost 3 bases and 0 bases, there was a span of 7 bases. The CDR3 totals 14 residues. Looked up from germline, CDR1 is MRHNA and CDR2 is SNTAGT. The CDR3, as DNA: TGTGCCAGCAGTGAACAGCGGAGCACAGATACGCAGTATTTT. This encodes CASSEQRSTDTQYF.

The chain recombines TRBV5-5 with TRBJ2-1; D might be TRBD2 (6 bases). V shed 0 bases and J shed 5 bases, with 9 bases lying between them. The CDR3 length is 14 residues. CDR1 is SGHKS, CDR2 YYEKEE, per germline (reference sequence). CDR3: CASSLAGSNNEQFF. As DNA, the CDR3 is TGTGCCAGCAGCTTGGCCGGGAGTAACAATGAGCAGTTCTTC.